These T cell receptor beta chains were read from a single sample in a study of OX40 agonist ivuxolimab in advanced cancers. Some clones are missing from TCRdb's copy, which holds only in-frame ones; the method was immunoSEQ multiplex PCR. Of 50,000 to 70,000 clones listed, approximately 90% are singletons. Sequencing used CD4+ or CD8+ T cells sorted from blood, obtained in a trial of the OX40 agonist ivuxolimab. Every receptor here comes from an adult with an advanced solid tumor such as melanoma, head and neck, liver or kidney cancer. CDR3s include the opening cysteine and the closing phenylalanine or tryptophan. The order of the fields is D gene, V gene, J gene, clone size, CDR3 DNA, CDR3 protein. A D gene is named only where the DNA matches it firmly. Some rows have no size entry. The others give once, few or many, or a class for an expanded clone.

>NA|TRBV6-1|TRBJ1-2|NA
TGTGCCAGCAGTGAAGGGGGGCTCTATGGCTACACCTTC
CASSEGGLYGYTF
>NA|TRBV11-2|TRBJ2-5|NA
TGTGCCAGCAGCTTGTATTCAGGAGAAGAGACCCAGTACTTC
CASSLYSGEETQYF
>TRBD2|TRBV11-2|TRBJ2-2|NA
TGTGCCAGCAGCTCACACAACGGGGGGAAAGGAGCCGGGGAGCTGTTTTTT
CASSSHNGGKGAGELFF
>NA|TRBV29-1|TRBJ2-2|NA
TGCAGCGTTAACTACAGGGATACCGGGGAGCTGTTTTTT
CSVNYRDTGELFF
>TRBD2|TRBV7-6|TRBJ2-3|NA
TGTGCCAGCAGCTTAGCCCAAGGACTAGGGAGGGATACAGATACGCAGTATTTT
CASSLAQGLGRDTDTQYF
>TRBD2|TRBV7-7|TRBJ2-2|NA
TGTGCCAGCAGCCTCGGGACTAGCGGGACGAACACCGGGGAGCTGTTTTTT
CASSLGTSGTNTGELFF
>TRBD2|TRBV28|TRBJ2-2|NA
TGTGCCAGCAGTCCTTGGACTCCTAGGGACTATAATACCGGGGAGCTGTTTTTT
CASSPWTPRDYNTGELFF
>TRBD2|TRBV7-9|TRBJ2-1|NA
TGTGCCAGCAGCTCGGGACTAATTGAGCAGTTCTTC
CASSSGLIEQFF
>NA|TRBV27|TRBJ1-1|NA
TGTGCCAGCAGGCGAGGCGGCACTGAAGCTTTCTTT
CASRRGGTEAFF
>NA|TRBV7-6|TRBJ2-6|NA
TGTGCCAGCAGCCTCACTAGGGCGAGGGGGGCCAACGTCCTGACTTTC
CASSLTRARGANVLTF
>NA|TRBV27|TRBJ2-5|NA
TGTGCCAGCAGTTTATCAACCGGACAGCAAGAGACCCAGTACTTC
CASSLSTGQQETQYF
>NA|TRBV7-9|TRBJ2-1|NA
TGTGCCAGCAGCCAACTGCGGGTTGAGCAGTTCTTC
CASSQLRVEQFF
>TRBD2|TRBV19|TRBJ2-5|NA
TGTGCCAGTACCCCGGGACTAGCGGGAGAGGCGGGAGAGACCCAGTACTTC
CASTPGLAGEAGETQYF
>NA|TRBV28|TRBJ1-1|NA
TGTGCCAGCGCCCTAAGAGGGCATCGAATGGGCACTGAAGCTTTCTTT
CASALRGHRMGTEAFF
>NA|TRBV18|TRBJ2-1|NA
TGTGCCAGCTCACCTTTTTCCAGCGGAGGGGGGGATGAGCAGTTCTTC
CASSPFSSGGGDEQFF
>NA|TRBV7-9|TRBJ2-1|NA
TGTGCCAGCAGCGCCGACTCCTTGGGGCAGTTCTTC
CASSADSLGQFF
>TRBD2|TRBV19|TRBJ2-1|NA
TGTGCCAGTAGTATTACTAGCGGGATCAATGAGCAGTTCTTC
CASSITSGINEQFF
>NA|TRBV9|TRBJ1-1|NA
TGTGCCAGCAGTTTGCGGGGGGAGGGCGACACTGAAGCTTTCTTT
CASSLRGEGDTEAFF
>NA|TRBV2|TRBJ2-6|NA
TGTGCCAGCAAAGAAAACTCAGCTGGGGCCAACGTCCTGACTTTC
CASKENSAGANVLTF
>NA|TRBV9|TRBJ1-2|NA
TGTGCCAGCAGCGTAGAGAAAGGGAAGGGACCGAGATTCTCATATGGCTACACCTTC
CASSVEKGKGPRFSYGYTF
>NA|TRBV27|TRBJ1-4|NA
TGTGCCAGCAGTTTACTTCCACAGGCGACAGGATTTAACGAAAAACTGTTTTTT
CASSLLPQATGFNEKLFF
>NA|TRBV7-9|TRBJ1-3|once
TGTGCCAGCAGCTTAGACTCTGGAAACACCATATATTTT
CASSLDSGNTIYF
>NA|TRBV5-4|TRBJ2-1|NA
TGTGCCAGCAGCGAAACAAGCCTTGAGCAGTTCTTC
CASSETSLEQFF
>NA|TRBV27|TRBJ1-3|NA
TGTGCCAGCAGACCTCTCGTATCTGGAAACACCATATATTTT
CASRPLVSGNTIYF
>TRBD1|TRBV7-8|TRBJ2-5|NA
TGTGCCAGCAGGGCAGACAGGGCCCTCCAAGAGACCCAGTACTTC
CASRADRALQETQYF
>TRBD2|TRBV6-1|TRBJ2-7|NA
TGTGCCAGCCGTGGAAAGGGAGGGACCTACGAGCAGTACTTC
CASRGKGGTYEQYF
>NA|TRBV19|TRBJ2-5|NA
TGTGCCAGTAGTCTGTCCCAAAATAGTTTCGAGACCCAGTACTTC
CASSLSQNSFETQYF
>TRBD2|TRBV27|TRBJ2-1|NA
TGTGCCAGCACTCCCCCCCGGGGACTAGCGGGAAATGAGCAGTTCTTC
CASTPPRGLAGNEQFF
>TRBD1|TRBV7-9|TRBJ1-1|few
TGTGCCAGCAGTCTCGACAGGGGCATTGAAGCTTTCTTT
CASSLDRGIEAFF
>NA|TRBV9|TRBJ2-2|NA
TGTGCCAGCAGCGTAGGCGCCACCGGGGAGCTGTTTTTT
CASSVGATGELFF
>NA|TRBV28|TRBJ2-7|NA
TGTGCCAGCAGTTCCCGGGATCTTCAAACCTACGAGCAGTACTTC
CASSSRDLQTYEQYF
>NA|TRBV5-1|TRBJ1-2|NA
TGCGCCAGCCAAAAGTCCCCAGGGGACGGCTACACCTTC
CASQKSPGDGYTF
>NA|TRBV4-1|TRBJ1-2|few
TGCGCCAGCAGCCCGACAGGCGACGCAGGCTATGGCTACACCTTC
CASSPTGDAGYGYTF
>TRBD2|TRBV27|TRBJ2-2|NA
TGTGCCAGCAGCGCCTCTCCGGGGGGCGGGGAGCTGTTTTTT
CASSASPGGGELFF
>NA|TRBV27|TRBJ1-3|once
TGTGCCAGCAGTTTATCAGCAGGGACATCCTCTGGAAACACCATATATTTT
CASSLSAGTSSGNTIYF
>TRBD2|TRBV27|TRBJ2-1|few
TGTGCCAGCAGTCTGACCTGGGGGGGGAGGGATAATGAGCAGTTCTTC
CASSLTWGGRDNEQFF
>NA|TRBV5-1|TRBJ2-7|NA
TGCGCCAGCAGCCCTACAGGAATAAACTCCTACGAGCAGTACTTC
CASSPTGINSYEQYF
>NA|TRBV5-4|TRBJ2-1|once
TGTGCCAGCAGCTTGGACAGTTACAATGAGCAGTTCTTC
CASSLDSYNEQFF
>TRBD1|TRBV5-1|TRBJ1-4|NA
TGCGCCAGCAGCTTGGGACAGGGGGCAGTGGCTAATGAAAAACTGTTTTTT
CASSLGQGAVANEKLFF
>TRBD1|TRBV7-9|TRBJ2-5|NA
TGTGCCAGCAGCCCGAGACAGGGGCTGGAGACCCAGTACTTC
CASSPRQGLETQYF
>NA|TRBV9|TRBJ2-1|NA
TGTGCCAGCAGCGGAGGTGGCGGATATTACAATGAGCAGTTCTTC
CASSGGGGYYNEQFF
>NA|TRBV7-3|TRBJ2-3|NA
TGTGCCAGCAGCCTTAATATACGGGAGCGCACAGATACGCAGTATTTT
CASSLNIRERTDTQYF
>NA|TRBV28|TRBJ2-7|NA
TGTGCCAGCAGTTACCTCTACGAGCAGTACTTC
CASSYLYEQYF
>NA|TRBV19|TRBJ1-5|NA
TGTGCCAGTAGTATGGATGGGGAGATGCAGCCCCAGCATTTT
CASSMDGEMQPQHF
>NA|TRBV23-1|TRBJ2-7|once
TGCGCCAGCATTTTCTACGAGCAGTACTTC
CASIFYEQYF
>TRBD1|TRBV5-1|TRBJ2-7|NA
TGCGCCAGCAGCTCCGACAGGGTGGGTTACGAGCAGTACTTC
CASSSDRVGYEQYF
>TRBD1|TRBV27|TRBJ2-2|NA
TGTGCCAGCGGACCTCAACAGGGGGCGACCGGGGAGCTGTTTTTT
CASGPQQGATGELFF
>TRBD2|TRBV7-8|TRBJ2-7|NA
TGTGCCAGCAGCCTATGGACTAGCGGCTACGAGCAGTACTTC
CASSLWTSGYEQYF
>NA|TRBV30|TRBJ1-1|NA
TGTGCCTGGGGGGTGGGGGGGTGGACTGAAGCTTTCTTT
CAWGVGGWTEAFF
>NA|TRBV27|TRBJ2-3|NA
TGTGCCAGCAGTTTGGACAGCACCACAGATACGCAGTATTTT
CASSLDSTTDTQYF
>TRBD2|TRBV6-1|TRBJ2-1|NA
TGTGCCAGCAGAAAAATTTCCGGGACTAGTGGTGAGCAGTTCTTC
CASRKISGTSGEQFF